These T cell receptor beta chains were read from a single sample in a study of cytomegalovirus exposure and HLA in healthy donors. Assay: immunoSEQ multiplex PCR; the TCRdb copy retains only in-frame clones and omits some. The sample yields about 170,000 clones, roughly 84% seen once. The sequencing sample was made of PBMCs. The receptors come from a male donor in good health and CMV-seronegative. Both conserved end residues are part of each CDR3. The D gene is left open where the match is weak. Size tells how often a clone was seen (once, few, many) or the class of an expanded clone, and some rows leave it out.

v_gene	d_gene	abundance	j_gene	CDR3aa	CDR3nt
TRBV6-4	TRBD1	.	TRBJ1-1	CASSDRGQGVAFF	TGTGCCAGCAGTGACAGAGGACAGGGTGTTGCTTTCTTT
TRBV30	.	.	TRBJ1-2	CAWAGTNYGYTF	TGTGCCTGGGCCGGGACTAACTATGGCTACACCTTC
TRBV7-2	.	.	TRBJ2-3	CASSPYTDTQYF	TGTGCCAGCAGCCCCTACACAGATACGCAGTATTTT
TRBV7-9	TRBD2	.	TRBJ2-1	CASSLGPLAGGPNEQFF	TGTGCCAGCAGCTTAGGACCACTAGCGGGAGGGCCGAATGAGCAGTTCTTC
TRBV6-1	.	.	TRBJ1-4	CASSDCPSLLVDNEKLFF	TGTGCCAGCAGTGACTGTCCAAGTCTCCTAGTCGACAATGAAAAACTGTTTTTT
TRBV5-1	.	once	TRBJ2-3	CASSLVGVTDTQYF	TGCGCCAGCAGCTTGGTAGGGGTCACAGATACGCAGTATTTT
TRBV11-3	TRBD2	.	TRBJ2-3	CASSFSGLAGSTDTQYF	TGTGCCAGCAGCTTCAGCGGACTAGCGGGGAGCACAGATACGCAGTATTTT
TRBV15	.	once	TRBJ1-5	CATSSINQPQHF	TGTGCCACCAGCAGTATTAATCAGCCCCAGCATTTT
TRBV18	TRBD1	few	TRBJ2-2	CASSSGTDGELFF	TGTGCCAGCTCGTCCGGGACAGACGGGGAGCTGTTTTTT
TRBV19	TRBD1	once	TRBJ1-2	CASSRDRGRGYGYTF	TGTGCCAGTAGCCGGGACAGGGGGCGAGGGTATGGCTACACCTTC
TRBV5-8	TRBD2	.	TRBJ2-7	CASSHPMTSGDYEQYF	TGTGCCAGCAGCCACCCAATGACTAGCGGGGACTACGAGCAGTACTTC
TRBV10-1	TRBD1	.	TRBJ1-2	CASSAGTGVGYTF	TGCGCCAGCAGTGCGGGGACAGGGGTCGGCTACACCTTC
TRBV11-2	.	.	TRBJ2-6	CASSPLIRSGANVLTF	TGTGCCAGCAGCCCCCTTATTCGCTCTGGGGCCAACGTCCTGACTTTC
TRBV28	TRBD2	.	TRBJ2-5	CASSYQAGGGTQYF	TGTGCCAGCAGTTATCAGGCGGGGGGAGGGACCCAGTACTTC
TRBV7-3	TRBD1	.	TRBJ1-1	CASSLQGGGLTEAFF	TGTGCCAGCAGCCTTCAAGGAGGGGGCCTCACTGAAGCTTTCTTT
TRBV27	.	.	TRBJ1-6	CASRWANLNSPLHF	TGTGCCAGTCGCTGGGCCAACCTTAATTCACCCCTCCACTTT
TRBV19	TRBD1	.	TRBJ2-7	CASSDVTGGRGYGIYEQYF	TGTGCCAGTAGCGATGTGACAGGGGGACGGGGCTACGGGATCTACGAGCAGTACTTC
TRBV2	TRBD1	.	TRBJ1-2	CASRRQGSNYGYTF	TGTGCCAGCAGGAGACAGGGGAGTAACTATGGCTACACCTTC
TRBV27	.	.	TRBJ2-1	CASRRGVGRDIEQFF	TGTGCCAGCAGGCGGGGCGTGGGACGAGATATTGAGCAGTTCTTC
TRBV5-4	.	.	TRBJ2-7	CASSNGGPTYEQYF	TGTGCCAGCAGCAACGGGGGGCCGACCTACGAGCAGTACTTC
TRBV7-3	TRBD2	few	TRBJ2-5	CASSITSGVETQYF	TGTGCCAGCAGCATCACTAGCGGGGTAGAGACCCAGTACTTC
TRBV7-8	TRBD2	.	TRBJ2-1	CASIPGIAGSNEQFF	TGTGCCAGCATCCCTGGAATAGCGGGAAGTAATGAGCAGTTCTTC
TRBV13	.	once	TRBJ2-7	CASSFVRNEQYF	TGTGCCAGCAGCTTTGTGCGGAACGAGCAGTACTTC
TRBV7-9	TRBD1	.	TRBJ1-2	CASSPRWDRALGYTF	TGTGCCAGCAGCCCGCGATGGGACAGGGCATTAGGCTACACCTTC
TRBV4-1	TRBD2	.	TRBJ2-1	CASSQEVASGAGGDNEQFF	TGCGCCAGCAGCCAAGAGGTGGCTAGCGGGGCTGGGGGGGACAATGAGCAGTTCTTC
TRBV7-2	.	few	TRBJ1-5	CASSLTRVTLGNQPQHF	TGTGCCAGCAGCTTAACGCGGGTGACATTGGGCAATCAGCCCCAGCATTTT
TRBV18	.	.	TRBJ1-2	CASSPPMGGKLDGYTF	TGTGCCAGCTCACCACCGATGGGGGGTAAATTGGATGGCTACACCTTC
TRBV7-9	.	.	TRBJ1-5	CASSQMGGGNQPQHF	TGTGCCAGCAGTCAGATGGGGGGAGGCAATCAGCCCCAGCATTTT
TRBV4-1	.	.	TRBJ1-5	CASSQGRTVNQPQHF	TGCGCCAGCAGCCAAGGCCGGACAGTGAATCAGCCCCAGCATTTT
TRBV7-9	TRBD2	.	TRBJ2-3	CASSLVPSGGVSTDTQYF	TGTGCCAGCAGCTTAGTTCCTAGCGGGGGGGTATCCACAGATACGCAGTATTTT
TRBV7-9	TRBD2	.	TRBJ2-4	CASNSAGVEAKNIQYF	TGTGCCAGCAACTCGGCGGGGGTAGAGGCCAAAAACATTCAGTACTTC
TRBV29-1	TRBD1	.	TRBJ2-5	CSVDIRTGETQYF	TGCAGCGTTGACATTCGGACAGGCGAGACCCAGTACTTC
TRBV30	TRBD1	.	TRBJ2-3	CAWTGDRGLTDTQYF	TGTGCCTGGACTGGGGACAGGGGGCTAACAGATACGCAGTATTTT
TRBV18	TRBD2	.	TRBJ2-5	CASSGLAGAETQYF	TGTGCCAGCTCAGGACTAGCGGGAGCAGAGACCCAGTACTTC
TRBV4-1	.	.	TRBJ1-1	CASSQRIRGGTNTEAFF	TGCGCCAGCAGCCAACGAATTCGAGGAGGAACTAACACTGAAGCTTTCTTT
TRBV7-9	.	.	TRBJ2-7	CASSAATGFSYEQYF	TGTGCCAGCAGCGCGGCGACGGGATTCTCCTACGAGCAGTACTTC